This T cell receptor beta chain was recovered during a study of identical twins. Germline V CDR1 and CDR2: KGHSH, LQKENI. V shed 4 bases and J shed 1 base, with 13 bases lying between them. This CDR3 is 15 amino acids long. TCRdb re-called the 5' RACE reads with MiXCR, one entry per CDR3 protein. The sample lists under 1 million distinct CDR3 sequences; 12% were seen once. A few counts support this clonotype. These data also formed part of another study, on yellow fever vaccine responses in identical twins.

V usage is TRBV18 and J usage is TRBJ1-1; D perhaps matches TRBD1 (6 bases). Sequenced sample: PBMCs. The receptor was isolated from a woman between 18 and 29 years old in good health. CDR3 sequence reads: CASSQLQGTNTEAFF. As DNA, the CDR3 is TGTGCCAGCTCACAACTACAGGGTACGAACACTGAAGCTTTCTTT.